This T cell receptor beta chain was captured by sequencing in a study of T cell responses to AZD1222 COVID-19 vaccine. Libraries were prepared by immunoSEQ multiplex PCR; TCRdb keeps only in-frame clonotypes and omits some of them. Of about 100,000 clones in the sample, approximately 90% are singletons; the top ten hold approximately 16%. Trimming took 2 bases from V and 0 from J, leaving 18 bases between them. Germline loops: CDR1 MNHEY, CDR2 SVGEGT. This CDR3 spans 18 amino acids. Concerning this clone: As yet, its antigen is unknown.

Study conclusions and caveats: No day 14 peak samples; only post-peak repertoires were characterized. Seropositive AZD1222 recipients at baseline numbered only 6 or 7.

The sample was peripheral blood, taken on day 0 of AZD1222 vaccination. This chain connects TRBV6-2 or TRBV6-3 to TRBJ2-3; D gene uncertain. This sequence originates from an adult in good health. CDR3 in DNA: TGTGCCAGCAGTTACCCTCCAAATGCCGTTGCTAGCACAGATACGCAGTATTTT. It specifies CASSYPPNAVASTDTQYF.